Below are 28 T cell receptor beta chains sequenced from a single sample in a study of early T cells in non-severe SARS-CoV-2 infection (dated by TCRdb to the early 2020s). Library creation used 5' RACE. The sample was run on a NextSeq 500. The public reads were reanalyzed by TCRdb: fastp trimming at Q25, MiXCR alignment, in-frame beta chains only. Under each unique CDR3 protein, matching rows form one entry showing the most common genes and DNA. The sample table contains about 38,000 distinct CDR3 sequences; only one count was recorded for under 8% of them. The ten largest account for about 22% of the sample. The sequences come from whole blood, collected at baseline. The source is an adult who was a healthcare worker with PCR-confirmed SARS-CoV-2 infection or an uninfected control (not recorded which).

This clonotype was seen many times. The chain has TRBV10-1 and TRBJ2-7, with D possibly being TRBD2 (5 bases). This CDR3 region has 11 residues. Germline V CDR1 and CDR2: WNHNN, SYGVQD (reference sequence). The germline V and J ends were trimmed by 5 bases and 4 bases, with 6 bases remaining between them. The CDR3 DNA sequence: TGCGCCAGCAGTAGAGGGTACGAGCAGTACTTC. Protein: CASSRGYEQYF.

This chain links TRBV10-3 with TRBJ1-6, with D possibly TRBD1 on 5 matching bases. The V end was cut by 2 bases, the J end by 6 bases, with 8 bases between. There are 14 residues in the CDR3. Germline V gene lookup returns CDR1 ENHRY and CDR2 SYGVKD. The CDR3, as DNA: TGTGCCATCAGTGAGACCCAGGGTAATTCACCCCTCCACTTT. The encoded protein is CAISETQGNSPLHF.

This clonotype was detected many times. A junction boundary mismatches the germline segment, possibly from a read error. In DNA form, the CDR3 reads TGCGCCAGCAGCTTGGTTCCAGGGGACACTGAAGTTTTCTTT. Protein sequence: CASSLVPGDTEVFF. V and J are TRBV5-1 and TRBJ1-1; weak D call: TRBD1 (6 bases). CDR1 is SGHRS and CDR2 is YFSETQ in the germline V gene. This CDR3 has 14 amino acids.

There are a few counts of this clonotype. The gene calls are TRBV19 and TRBJ1-5; tentatively, D is TRBD1 (5 bases). This CDR3 region has 16 residues. The germline CDR1 and CDR2 sequences are LNHDA and SQIVND (reference sequence). Trimming left V 5 bases short and J 2 bases short, with 16 bases between. CDR3 nucleotide sequence: TGTGCCAGTAGTCTAAGGGGCACGGAGGGCAATCAGCCCCAGCATTTT. Its protein is CASSLRGTEGNQPQHF.

There are a few counts of this clonotype. The CDR3 DNA is TGTGCCAGCCTGGGGGGGAGGGGCACTGAAGCTTTCTTT. It yields the protein CASLGGRGTEAFF. This rearrangement joins TRBV10-3 to TRBJ1-1, with TRBD1 as a possible D gene (5 bases). The CDR3 spans 13 residues. Per germline, CDR1 ENHRY and CDR2 SYGVKD. Trimming removed 10 bases at V and 4 bases at J, with 16 bases between.

The chain uses TRBV6-5 and TRBJ2-7, with 7 bases identical to TRBD2. This CDR3 has 15 amino acids. Germline lookup yields CDR1 MNHEY and CDR2 SVGAGI. V shed 8 bases and J 1 base; nucleotides not matched to a gene: 11. CDR3 region: CASSGGRKLSYEQYF. CDR3 nucleotides: TGTGCCAGCTCTGGCGGGAGAAAGCTATCCTACGAGCAGTACTTC.

V usage is TRBV28 and J usage is TRBJ2-1; 11 positions match TRBD2. CDR1 and CDR2 from the germline V gene are MDHEN and SYDVKM. CDR3 length equals 17 residues. V was clipped by 6 bases and J by 6 bases; unmatched bases: 13. CDR3 nucleotides: TGTGCCAGCAGCTCTTACTCCGGGACTAGCGGATTCAATGAGCAGTTCTTC. Residues: CASSSYSGTSGFNEQFF. The full variable domain, its missing parts supplied by reference TRBV28 and TRBJ2-1, is DVKVTQSSRYLVKRTGEKVFLECVQDMDHENMFWYRQDPGLGLRLIYFSYDVKMKEKGDIPEGYSVSREKKERFSLILESASTNQTSMYLCASSSYSGTSGFNEQFFGPGTRLTVL.

The chain has TRBV28 and TRBJ2-5, with 10 bases matching TRBD1. The CDR3 spans 18 residues. In germline, CDR1 is MDHEN, CDR2 SYDVKM. After removal of 6 bases from V and 0 bases from J, the junction contained 13 bases not matched to a gene. CDR3 DNA sequence: TGTGCCAGCAGCCCTTGGACAGGGGGTCGACGGGACCAAGAGACCCAGTACTTC. It is translated as CASSPWTGGRRDQETQYF.

A few counts support this clonotype. V and J are TRBV14 and TRBJ1-1; 8 bases are a match to TRBD1. V shed 4 bases and J 0 bases; nucleotides not matched to a gene: 7. Germline assignment: CDR1 SGHDN and CDR2 FVKESK. The length of the CDR3 is 16 residues. The CDR3 bases are TGTGCCAGCAGCCGTAACCGGGACAGGATGAACACTGAAGCTTTCTTT. Protein: CASSRNRDRMNTEAFF. Full variable domain (missing parts from reference TRBV14 and TRBJ1-1): EAGVTQFPSHSVIEKGQTVTLRCDPISGHDNLYWYRRVMGKEIKFLLHFVKESKQDESGMPNNRFLAERTGGTYSTLKVQPAELEDSGVYFCASSRNRDRMNTEAFFGQGTRLTVV.

V gene TRBV10-3 combines with J gene TRBJ2-7; D not certain. Germline V gene sequence: CDR1 ENHRY, CDR2 SYGVKD. V was shortened by 0 bases and J by 0 bases, with 6 bases between the two germline ends. The CDR3 extends over 14 amino acids. The CDR3 is CAISESRLSYEQYF. The DNA for the CDR3 is TGTGCCATCAGTGAGTCGAGACTCTCCTACGAGCAGTACTTC.

This clonotype was observed at least ten times. The chain uses TRBV27 and TRBJ2-5, with 7 bases lining up with TRBD1. The CDR3 extends over 14 amino acids. Germline V CDR1 and CDR2: MNHEY, SMNVEV (reference sequence). The V segment lost 3 bases and the J segment 5 bases; nucleotides outside the gene matches: 6. CDR3 in amino acids: CASSFYDRAETQYF. CDR3 DNA sequence: TGTGCCAGCAGTTTCTACGACAGGGCCGAGACCCAGTACTTC.

This clonotype was seen a few times. The chain recombines TRBV7-2 with TRBJ2-5; D uncertain. This CDR3 region has 11 residues. Germline lookup yields CDR1 SGHTA and CDR2 FQGNSA. Trimming removed 1 base from V and 5 bases from J, with 2 bases in between. The CDR3 DNA reads as TGTGCCAGCAGCTTAGATGAGACCCAGTACTTC. Protein sequence: CASSLDETQYF.

This clonotype was seen repeatedly, ten times or more. The chain carries TRBV20-1 and TRBJ1-4, with D possibly TRBD1 on 6 matching bases. CDR1 and CDR2 (germline): DFQATT, SNEGSKA (reference sequence). With 2 bases removed from V and 7 bases from J, the gap between germline ends came to 14 bases. This CDR3 has 14 amino acids. The CDR3 reads CSARPGARGEKLFF. The CDR3 nucleotides read TGCAGTGCTAGACCGGGGGCGCGAGGTGAAAAACTGTTTTTT.

This clonotype was found many times. V is TRBV29-1 and J is TRBJ2-2; D may correspond to TRBD1 or TRBD2 (5 bases each). Per germline, CDR1 SQVTM and CDR2 ANQGSEA. Trimming removed 4 bases from V and 4 bases from J, with 13 bases in between. The length of the CDR3 is 14 residues. The CDR3 DNA follows: TGCAGCGTTGGAGTAGGTGGGGGCACCGGGGAGCTGTTTTTT. It translates to CSVGVGGGTGELFF.

This chain links TRBV19 with TRBJ2-2; D gene unclear. Looked up from germline, CDR1 is LNHDA and CDR2 is SQIVND (reference sequence). The CDR3 length is 13 residues. V was shortened by 3 bases and J by 5 bases, with 7 bases between the two germline ends. CDR3 in DNA: TGTGCCAGTAGTATCCTGGGAACCGGGGAGCTGTTTTTT. It encodes CASSILGTGELFF.

In its sample, this clonotype was seen many times. The V call is TRBV20-1, the J call TRBJ2-4; TRBD2 might be the D (6 bases). This CDR3 spans 12 amino acids. In germline, CDR1 is DFQATT, CDR2 SNEGSKA (reference sequence). Trimming took off 3 bases at V and 9 bases at J, with 12 bases between the two ends. Written as DNA, the CDR3 is TGCAGTGCTAGCCCCATGGGAGGCATTCAGTACTTC. This sequence encodes CSASPMGGIQYF.

This clonotype was counted ten times or more. The DNA for the CDR3 is TGTGCCAGCGGGGGCCAAGGGACGGGGCACGAAGAGACCCAGTACTTC. It encodes CASGGQGTGHEETQYF. This chain joins TRBV7-9 and TRBJ2-5, with D possibly TRBD1 on 6 matching bases. Trimming pared 8 bases from V and 3 bases from J, leaving 22 bases between. Germline V gene data show CDR1 as SEHNR and CDR2 as FQNEAQ (reference sequence). CDR3 length: 16 residues.

The CDR3 sequence: CATRWGIILNGYTF. The CDR3 nucleotides read TGTGCCACCCGGTGGGGGATAATTCTTAATGGCTACACCTTC. This chain links TRBV28 with TRBJ1-2; D might be TRBD1 (5 bases). The CDR3 totals 14 residues. The germline V gene has CDR1 MDHEN and CDR2 SYDVKM. The V gene lost 10 bases and the J gene lost 6 bases, with 21 bases spanning the gap.

This clonotype was observed a few times. This rearrangement joins TRBV27 to TRBJ1-1; D gene ambiguous. V lost 4 bases and J 4 bases, leaving 4 bases between the germline ends. CDR1 and CDR2 (germline): MNHEY, SMNVEV (reference sequence). This CDR3 is 11 amino acids long. CDR3 amino acids: CASSSRTEAFF. The CDR3 DNA follows: TGTGCCAGCAGTTCCCGCACTGAAGCTTTCTTT.

J is TRBJ2-1 and V is TRBV5-1, with a possible D match to TRBD2 (6 bases). This CDR3 contains 15 residues. Germline V gives CDR1 SGHRS, CDR2 YFSETQ. V lost 7 bases to trimming and J lost 8 bases, with 22 bases between them. CDR3 in DNA: TGCGCCAGCTCCGAAGCCGGGACTTTGACCGATGAGCAGTTCTTC. It is translated as CASSEAGTLTDEQFF.

Ten or more counts support this clonotype. This chain joins TRBV20-1 and TRBJ1-2; 7 positions agree with TRBD1. Germline V gene sequence: CDR1 DFQATT, CDR2 SNEGSKA (reference sequence). The CDR3 spans 14 residues. With 2 bases clipped from V and 0 bases from J, the junction kept 3 bases outside the gene matches. CDR3 in amino acids: CSARSGTANYGYTF. The DNA for the CDR3 is TGCAGTGCTAGATCCGGGACAGCTAACTATGGCTACACCTTC.

In this sample, this clonotype turned up many times. This sequence joins TRBV19 and TRBJ2-2; TRBD2 agrees at 16 bases. The J segment lost 7 bases and the V segment lost 5 bases, leaving 10 bases of the junction unmatched. CDR3 length: 18 residues. CDR1 is LNHDA and CDR2 is SQIVND in the germline V gene (reference sequence). CDR3 nucleotide sequence: TGTGCCAGTAGTCCGTGGGGACTAGCGGGAGGGCGTGGCGGGGAGCTGTTTTTT. This codes for CASSPWGLAGGRGGELFF.

Points on this clonotype: This could be a read error, since a much larger clone is one nucleotide away. This rearrangement joins TRBV20-1 to TRBJ2-1; 9 nucleotides match TRBD2. The CDR3 is made up of 16 amino acids. The J segment lost 3 bases and the V segment lost 3 bases, leaving 9 bases of the junction unmatched. CDR1 DFQATT and CDR2 SNEGSKA come from the germline V gene (reference sequence). CDR3 nucleotide sequence: TGCAGTGCTAGGCTAGCGGGACCCCCCTTCTACAATGAGCAGTTCTTC. Translated, it gives CSARLAGPPFYNEQFF.

This clonotype was counted a few times. The DNA for the CDR3 is TGTGCCAGCAGCCCCTGGGCCCACGAGCAGTACTTC. Its protein is CASSPWAHEQYF. J is TRBJ2-7 and V is TRBV7-8; D is unresolved. The CDR3 length is 12 residues. Germline values: CDR1 SGHVS, CDR2 FQNEAQ. V lost 5 bases and J lost 5, with 10 bases in between.

This clonotype was seen at least ten times. V is TRBV5-1 and J is TRBJ2-6; 10 nucleotides line up with TRBD1. CDR3 length: 17 amino acids. V trimming: 5 bases; J trimming: 0 bases; junction bases outside the gene matches: 5. Germline V gene data show CDR1 as SGHRS and CDR2 as YFSETQ. The CDR3 here is CASRTGQGYSGANVLTF. The CDR3, as DNA: TGCGCCAGCAGGACGGGACAGGGGTACTCTGGGGCCAACGTCCTGACTTTC.

This clonotype was counted ten times or more. CDR3 bases: TGCGCCAGCAGTGATAAGGGGGCTCAGCCCCAGCATTTT. The encoded protein is CASSDKGAQPQHF. The V and J genes are TRBV10-1 and TRBJ1-5; TRBD1 matches at 7 bases. The J segment lost 6 bases and the V segment lost 3 bases, leaving 2 bases of the junction unmatched. Germline CDR1 and CDR2: WNHNN and SYGVQD (reference sequence). This CDR3 is 13 amino acids long.

This clonotype was observed many times. The gene calls are TRBV19 and TRBJ2-2; D is unresolved. This CDR3 contains 14 residues. Per the germline V gene, CDR1 is LNHDA and CDR2 is SQIVND (reference sequence). Between the trimmed V and J ends, which lost 7 bases and 5 bases, there was a span of 14 bases. CDR3 sequence (DNA): TGTGCCAGTAAGGTGCACCCGAGGACCGGGGAGCTGTTTTTT. Protein product: CASKVHPRTGELFF.

Many counts were recorded for this clonotype. The V call is TRBV24-1, the J call TRBJ1-2; a possible D gene is TRBD1 (5 bases). The CDR3 length is 15 residues. V was trimmed by 2 bases and J by 1 base, leaving 10 bases between them. Germline V gene sequence: CDR1 KGHDR, CDR2 SFDVKD. The CDR3 region has the DNA TGTGCCACCAGTGATTCCAGGGTACTTAACTATGGCTACACCTTC. It is translated as CATSDSRVLNYGYTF.